Listed here are 21 T cell receptor beta chains from one sample, sequenced in a study of cytomegalovirus exposure and HLA in healthy donors. PCR involved 60 Vbeta and 13 Jbeta primers. Measured with immunoSEQ multiplex PCR; TCRdb has only the in-frame clones, and not every one. The data show about 180,000 clones, 60% to 85% seen once. Material: PBMCs. The receptors were sampled from a male donor in good health and CMV-seronegative.

V and J are TRBV7-3 and TRBJ2-1, with 9 positions matching TRBD2. This CDR3 region has 15 residues. Trimming at V came to 5 bases and at J to 4 bases, leaving 6 bases not matched to a gene. Germline CDR1 is SGHTA and CDR2 is FQGTGA. The CDR3: CASSLTSGPYNEQFF. CDR3 DNA sequence: TGTGCCAGCAGCCTCACTAGCGGGCCTTACAATGAGCAGTTCTTC.

CDR3 sequence reads: CASTGTDNSPLHF. The CDR3 nucleotides are TGTGCCAGCACAGGGACAGATAATTCACCCCTCCACTTT. The genes are TRBV2 and TRBJ1-6; 7 positions match TRBD1. J was trimmed by 5 bases and V by 7 bases; bases with no gene match: 2. The CDR3 contains 13 residues. Looked up from germline, CDR1 is SNHLY and CDR2 is FYNNEI.

This clone has a handful of counts. This chain links TRBV30 with TRBJ2-7; D possibly corresponds to TRBD2 (6 bases). This CDR3 is built from 14 residues. V lost 1 base and J lost 6, with 16 bases in between. The germline V gene encodes CDR1 GTSNPN and CDR2 SVGIG (reference sequence). CDR3 DNA: TGTGCCTGGAGTGACGGATTTGGGGGGAGCGAGCAGTACTTC. This gives the protein CAWSDGFGGSEQYF.

A word on this clone: One junction end disagrees with the germline gene, perhaps due to a read error. The V and J genes are TRBV7-9 and TRBJ2-1; 9 positions agree with TRBD1. This CDR3 is built from 16 residues. Germline V lookup: CDR1 SEHNR, CDR2 FQNEAQ (reference sequence). CDR3 DNA sequence: TGTTCCAGCAGCAGGGGGGCGGGACAGGGAAGGAATGAGCAGTTCTTC. It encodes CSSSRGAGQGRNEQFF.

The genes are TRBV11-1 and TRBJ2-7; D may be TRBD2 (5 bases). Germline V gene sequence: CDR1 SGHAT, CDR2 FQDESV (reference sequence). The V gene lost 0 bases and the J gene lost 7 bases, with 13 bases spanning the gap. The CDR3 is 14 residues long. CDR3 in DNA: TGTGCCAGCAGCTTAGCCGGGAACCGTCGGGAGCAGTACTTC. Translated, it gives CASSLAGNRREQYF.

This clone was seen a few times. CDR3 sequence reads: CASSGLFYGYTF. The CDR3 nucleotides are TGTGCCAGCAGTGGACTGTTCTATGGCTACACCTTC. The rearrangement joins TRBV6-1 to TRBJ1-2, with D unresolved. The V gene's germline CDR1 is MNHNS and CDR2 SASEGT. Trimming took off 4 bases at V and 4 bases at J, with 7 bases between the two ends. This CDR3 is 12 amino acids long.

J is TRBJ1-5 and V is TRBV19, with D uncertain. Germline-derived CDR1 and CDR2 are LNHDA and SQIVND (reference sequence). V was pared by 3 bases and J by 0 bases, with 9 bases between. The CDR3 covers 15 residues. As DNA, the CDR3 is TGTGCCAGTAGTATTAACGGGTATAGCAATCAGCCCCAGCATTTT. Translated, it gives CASSINGYSNQPQHF.

This chain connects TRBV29-1 to TRBJ2-5; 11 nucleotides match TRBD1. This CDR3 has 16 amino acids. The germline V gene has CDR1 SQVTM and CDR2 ANQGSEA. The ends lost 0 bases at V and 5 bases at J; junction bases unmatched: 8. The CDR3 loop is CSVEDPGTGGRETQYF. The CDR3 nucleotides are TGCAGCGTTGAAGATCCCGGGACAGGGGGTCGGGAGACCCAGTACTTC.

The chain employs TRBV11-2 and TRBJ2-3; unclear D gene. CDR3 size: 12 residues. Trimming shortened V by 5 bases and J by 3 bases, and 6 bases separated the two germline ends. Germline V gives CDR1 SGHAT, CDR2 FQNNGV. CDR3: CASSQITDTQYF. The CDR3 bases are TGTGCCAGCAGCCAAATTACAGATACGCAGTATTTT.

The CDR3, as DNA: TGTGCCAGCAGCGCCTCGAGGGACACCATATATTTT. Its protein is CASSASRDTIYF. V is TRBV9 and J is TRBJ1-3; D is unresolved. V lost 3 bases, J lost 8 bases, and 9 bases lay in between. This CDR3 spans 12 amino acids. Germline V CDR1 and CDR2: SGDLS, YYNGEE.

This clone came up a few times. The rearrangement links TRBV4-1 to TRBJ2-1, with 13 bases aligning to TRBD2. J lost 8 bases, V lost 4 bases, and 8 bases had no gene match. This CDR3 has 16 amino acids. CDR1 and CDR2 from the germline V gene are MGHRA and YSYEKL. Written as DNA, the CDR3 is TGCGCCAGCAGCCCCCAGCGGACTAGCGGGAGCTATGAGCAGTTCTTC. Protein product: CASSPQRTSGSYEQFF.

DNA for the CDR3: TGTGCCAGCAGCAGCGGGGGGGCGGGGTACAATGAGCAGTTCTTC. This gives the protein CASSSGGAGYNEQFF. V and J are TRBV6-1 and TRBJ2-1; 10 nucleotides align to TRBD2. From germline, CDR1 is MNHNS and CDR2 SASEGT. The CDR3 is made up of 15 amino acids. The V segment lost 6 bases and the J segment 4 bases; nucleotides outside the gene matches: 6.

This chain connects TRBV30 to TRBJ1-1; no firm D call. The CDR3 spans 13 residues. Germline CDR1 GTSNPN, CDR2 SVGIG (reference sequence). V was cut by 2 bases and J by 0 bases, with 7 bases left in between. The CDR3 is CAWSPTVNTEAFF. For the CDR3, the DNA is TGTGCCTGGAGTCCCACAGTGAACACTGAAGCTTTCTTT.

A single count supports this clone. The chain combines TRBV19 with TRBJ1-5; D not certain. CDR3 length: 12 residues. With 4 bases removed from V and 6 bases from J, the gap between germline ends came to 7 bases. Germline CDR1 LNHDA, CDR2 SQIVND (reference sequence). The CDR3 DNA reads TGTGCCAGTAGTAGGCAGGCTCAGCCCCAGCATTTT. Translating it yields CASSRQAQPQHF.

The J gene is TRBJ2-7, the V gene TRBV6-5; 8 nucleotides align to TRBD1. V lost 8 bases to trimming and J lost 2 bases; unmatched junction nucleotides: 11. Per germline, CDR1 MNHEY and CDR2 SVGAGI. The CDR3 sequence is 15 residues long. CDR3 amino acids: CASSATTGATYEQYF. The CDR3 coding sequence is TGTGCCAGCTCAGCTACGACAGGGGCCACCTACGAGCAGTACTTC.

For the CDR3, the DNA is TGTGCCAGCAGCTCAGGGGGCCGTAGCAATCAGCCCCAGCATTTT. As protein: CASSSGGRSNQPQHF. The genes are TRBV5-4 and TRBJ1-5; TRBD1 agrees at 8 bases. This CDR3 comprises 15 residues. Trimming removed 3 bases from V and 0 bases from J; junction bases left unmatched: 2. In germline, CDR1 is SGHNT, CDR2 YYREEE (reference sequence).

The rearrangement uses TRBV5-4 and TRBJ1-1; D might be TRBD1 (6 bases). The CDR3 extends over 12 amino acids. V gave up 0 bases and J gave up 11 bases, with 11 bases separating them. Looked up from germline, CDR1 is SGHNT and CDR2 is YYREEE (reference sequence). Here the CDR3 reads CASSLGDRPAFF. CDR3 nucleotides: TGTGCCAGCAGCTTGGGAGACAGGCCCGCTTTCTTT.

The chain has TRBV7-8 and TRBJ1-5, with D possibly TRBD1 on 6 matching bases. Germline V gene sequence: CDR1 SGHVS, CDR2 FQNEAQ. This CDR3 comprises 14 residues. Deletions cut 1 base from V and 4 bases from J, with 8 bases between. CDR3 in amino acids: CASSLGQGNQPQHF. The DNA of the CDR3 is TGTGCCAGCAGCTTAGGCCAGGGGAATCAGCCCCAGCATTTT.

The chain's CDR3 is CASSSPGRTGRHGYTF. Written as DNA, the CDR3 is TGTGCCAGCAGTTCCCCCGGCAGGACAGGGCGACATGGCTACACCTTC. The chain uses TRBV6-5 and TRBJ1-2; TRBD1 agrees at 8 bases. J was trimmed by 6 bases and V by 4 bases; bases with no gene match: 13. The length of the CDR3 is 16 residues. Per the germline V gene, CDR1 is MNHEY and CDR2 is SVGAGI.

The chain recombines TRBV19 with TRBJ2-7, with TRBD2 matching 14 bases. The germline V gene encodes CDR1 LNHDA and CDR2 SQIVND (reference sequence). V lost 4 bases and J lost 3; bases outside the gene matches: 2. This CDR3 has 15 amino acids. CDR3 protein: CASSRGLAGVYEQYF. The CDR3 bases are TGTGCCAGTAGTAGGGGACTAGCGGGGGTCTACGAGCAGTACTTC.

This clone has just one count. The CDR3 is CASSLGGGSSYNEQFF. As DNA, the CDR3 is TGCGCCAGCAGCTTGGGCGGGGGAAGCTCCTACAATGAGCAGTTCTTC. The rearrangement links TRBV5-1 to TRBJ2-1, with TRBD2 matching over 7 bases. Germline values: CDR1 SGHRS, CDR2 YFSETQ. The V and J ends lost 0 bases and 0 bases, in that order; junction bases with no gene match: 3. CDR3 size: 16 residues.